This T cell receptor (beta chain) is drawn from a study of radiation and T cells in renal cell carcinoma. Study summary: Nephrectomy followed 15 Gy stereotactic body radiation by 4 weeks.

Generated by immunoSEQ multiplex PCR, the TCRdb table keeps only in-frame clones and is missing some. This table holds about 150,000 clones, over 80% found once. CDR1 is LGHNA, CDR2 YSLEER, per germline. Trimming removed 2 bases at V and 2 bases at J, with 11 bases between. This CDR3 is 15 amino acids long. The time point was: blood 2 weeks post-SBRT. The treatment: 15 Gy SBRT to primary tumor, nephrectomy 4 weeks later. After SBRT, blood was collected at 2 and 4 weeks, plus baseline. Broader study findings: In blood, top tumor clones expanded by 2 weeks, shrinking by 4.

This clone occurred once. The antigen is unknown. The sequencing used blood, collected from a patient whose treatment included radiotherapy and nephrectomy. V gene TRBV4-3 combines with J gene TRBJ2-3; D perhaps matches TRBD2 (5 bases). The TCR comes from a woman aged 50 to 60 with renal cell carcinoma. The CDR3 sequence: CASSQLPGSTDTQYF. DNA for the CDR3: TGCGCCAGCAGCCAACTTCCGGGGTCCACAGATACGCAGTATTTT.